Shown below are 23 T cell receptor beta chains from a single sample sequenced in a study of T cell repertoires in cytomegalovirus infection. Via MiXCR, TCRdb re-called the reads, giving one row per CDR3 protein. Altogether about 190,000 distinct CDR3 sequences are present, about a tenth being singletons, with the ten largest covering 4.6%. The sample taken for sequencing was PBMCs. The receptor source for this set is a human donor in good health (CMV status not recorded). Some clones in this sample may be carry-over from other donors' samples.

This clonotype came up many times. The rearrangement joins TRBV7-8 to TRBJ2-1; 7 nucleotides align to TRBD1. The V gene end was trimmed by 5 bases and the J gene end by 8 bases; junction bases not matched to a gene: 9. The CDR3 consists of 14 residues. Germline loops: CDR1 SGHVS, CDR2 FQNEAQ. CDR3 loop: CASSTRQGDYEQFF. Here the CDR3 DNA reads TGTGCCAGCAGCACTAGGCAGGGGGATTATGAGCAGTTCTTC.

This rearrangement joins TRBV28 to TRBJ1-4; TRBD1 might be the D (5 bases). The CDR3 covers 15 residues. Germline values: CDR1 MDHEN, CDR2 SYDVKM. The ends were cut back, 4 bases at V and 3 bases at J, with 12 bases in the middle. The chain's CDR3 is CASSSLRGSNEKLFF. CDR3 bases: TGTGCCAGCAGTTCTCTTAGGGGCTCTAATGAAAAACTGTTTTTT.

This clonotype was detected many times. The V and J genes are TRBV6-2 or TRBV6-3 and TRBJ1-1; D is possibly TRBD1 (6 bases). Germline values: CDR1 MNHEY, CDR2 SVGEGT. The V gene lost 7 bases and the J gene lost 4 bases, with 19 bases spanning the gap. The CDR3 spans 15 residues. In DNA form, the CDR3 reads TGTGCCAGCACTCCCAGGTCAACAGGGACCACTGAAGCTTTCTTT. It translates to CASTPRSTGTTEAFF.

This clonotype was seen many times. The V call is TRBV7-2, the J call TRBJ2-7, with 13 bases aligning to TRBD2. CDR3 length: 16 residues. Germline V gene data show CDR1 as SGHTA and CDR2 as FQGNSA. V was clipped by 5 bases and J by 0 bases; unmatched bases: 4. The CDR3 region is CASSLTSGRASYEQYF. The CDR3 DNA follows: TGTGCCAGCAGCCTAACTAGCGGGAGGGCCTCCTACGAGCAGTACTTC.

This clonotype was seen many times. The CDR3 protein is CASSTQTRAHGYTF. CDR3 DNA sequence: TGTGCCAGCAGTACCCAGACACGGGCGCATGGCTACACCTTC. The chain has TRBV12-3 or TRBV12-4 and TRBJ1-2; unclear D gene. V lost 5 bases, J lost 6 bases, and 16 bases lay in between. The CDR3 spans 14 residues.

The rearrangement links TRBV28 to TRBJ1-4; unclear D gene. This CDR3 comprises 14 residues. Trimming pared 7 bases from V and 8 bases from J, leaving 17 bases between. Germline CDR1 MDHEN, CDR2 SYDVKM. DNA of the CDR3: TGTGCCAGCACCGCAGCGGGGATCAGGGAAAAACTGTTTTTT. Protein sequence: CASTAAGIREKLFF.

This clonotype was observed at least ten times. The CDR3 nucleotides are TGTGCCAGCAGTTTAAACCCGGACACTGAAGCTTTCTTT. Protein sequence: CASSLNPDTEAFF. The chain uses TRBV12-3 or TRBV12-4 and TRBJ1-1; unclear D gene. This CDR3 has 13 residues. V lost 2 bases, J lost 3 bases, and 7 bases lay in between.

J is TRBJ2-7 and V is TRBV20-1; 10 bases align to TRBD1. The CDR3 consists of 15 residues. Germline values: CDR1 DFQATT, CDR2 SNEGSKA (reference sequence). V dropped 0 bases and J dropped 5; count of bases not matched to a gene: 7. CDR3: CSARDADRGRDEQYF. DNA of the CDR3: TGCAGTGCTAGAGACGCCGACAGGGGGCGCGACGAGCAGTACTTC.

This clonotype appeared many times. CDR3 sequence reads: CASSSDRGKKETQYF. DNA for the CDR3: TGTGCCAGCAGCTCAGACAGGGGGAAAAAAGAGACCCAGTACTTC. The V call is TRBV11-2, the J call TRBJ2-5; TRBD1 matches 9 bases. Germline CDR1 SGHAT, CDR2 FQNNGV. The trim removed 4 bases at V and 3 bases at J, leaving 6 bases unmatched. The CDR3 extends over 15 amino acids.

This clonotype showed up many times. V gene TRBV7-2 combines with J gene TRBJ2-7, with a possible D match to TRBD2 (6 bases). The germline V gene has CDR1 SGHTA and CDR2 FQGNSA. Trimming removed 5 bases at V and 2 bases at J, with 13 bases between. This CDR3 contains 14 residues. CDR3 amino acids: CASSQRTTPYEQYF. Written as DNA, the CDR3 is TGTGCCAGCAGCCAGCGGACTACCCCCTACGAGCAGTACTTC.

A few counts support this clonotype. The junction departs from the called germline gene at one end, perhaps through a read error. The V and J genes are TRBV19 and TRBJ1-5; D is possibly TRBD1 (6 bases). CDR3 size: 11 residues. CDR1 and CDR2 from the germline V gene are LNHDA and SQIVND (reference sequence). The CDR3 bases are TGTGCCAGTAGTGAACACCGGGACAAGATTTTT. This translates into CASSEHRDKIF.

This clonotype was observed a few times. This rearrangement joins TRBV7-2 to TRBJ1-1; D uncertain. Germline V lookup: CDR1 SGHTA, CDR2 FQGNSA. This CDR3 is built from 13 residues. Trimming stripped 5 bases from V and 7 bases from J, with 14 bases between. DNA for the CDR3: TGTGCCAGCAGCCTTAATGTCGGTTTTGAAGCTTTCTTT. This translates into CASSLNVGFEAFF.

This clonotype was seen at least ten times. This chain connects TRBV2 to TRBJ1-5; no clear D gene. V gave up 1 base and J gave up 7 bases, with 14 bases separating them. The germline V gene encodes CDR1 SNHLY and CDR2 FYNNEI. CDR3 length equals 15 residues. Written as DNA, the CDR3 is TGTGCCAGCAGTGAAGGATTGTTAAGCTGGCAGCCCCAGCATTTT. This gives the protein CASSEGLLSWQPQHF.

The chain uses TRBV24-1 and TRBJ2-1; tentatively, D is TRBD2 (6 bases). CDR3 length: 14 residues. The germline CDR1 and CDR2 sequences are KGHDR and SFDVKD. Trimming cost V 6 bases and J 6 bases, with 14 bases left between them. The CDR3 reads CATSPSVAVNEQFF. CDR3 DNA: TGTGCCACCAGTCCTAGCGTGGCAGTCAATGAGCAGTTCTTC.

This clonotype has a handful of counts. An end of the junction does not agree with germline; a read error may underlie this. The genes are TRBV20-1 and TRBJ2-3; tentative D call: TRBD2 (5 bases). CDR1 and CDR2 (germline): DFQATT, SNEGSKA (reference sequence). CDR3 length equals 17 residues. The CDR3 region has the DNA TGCAGTGCGAGAGGACTCTCAGCGACCACTAGCACAGATACGCAGTATTTT. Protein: CSARGLSATTSTDTQYF.

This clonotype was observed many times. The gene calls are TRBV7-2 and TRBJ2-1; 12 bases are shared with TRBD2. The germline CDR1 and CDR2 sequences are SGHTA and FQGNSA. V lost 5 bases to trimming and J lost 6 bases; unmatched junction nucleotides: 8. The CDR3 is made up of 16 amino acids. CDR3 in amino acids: CASSTGLAGAGNEQFF. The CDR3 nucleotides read TGTGCCAGCAGCACGGGACTAGCGGGCGCTGGCAATGAGCAGTTCTTC. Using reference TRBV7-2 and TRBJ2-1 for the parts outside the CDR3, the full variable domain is GAGVSQSPSNKVTEKGKDVELRCDPISGHTALYWYRQSLGQGLEFLIYFQGNSAPDKSGLPSDRFSAERTGGSVSTLTIQRTQQEDSAVYLCASSTGLAGAGNEQFFGPGTRLTVL.

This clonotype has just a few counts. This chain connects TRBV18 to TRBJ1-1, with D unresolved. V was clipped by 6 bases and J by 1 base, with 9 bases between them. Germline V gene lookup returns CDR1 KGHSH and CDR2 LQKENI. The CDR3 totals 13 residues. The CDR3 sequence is CASSPSQNTEAFF. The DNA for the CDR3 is TGTGCCAGCTCGCCGAGCCAGAACACTGAAGCTTTCTTT.

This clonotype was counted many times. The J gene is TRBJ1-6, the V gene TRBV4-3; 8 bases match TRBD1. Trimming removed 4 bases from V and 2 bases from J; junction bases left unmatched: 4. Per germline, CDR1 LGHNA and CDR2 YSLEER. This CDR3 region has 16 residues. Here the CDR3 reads CASSLSDRAYNSPLHF. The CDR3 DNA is TGCGCCAGCAGCCTTTCGGACAGGGCCTATAATTCACCCCTCCACTTT.

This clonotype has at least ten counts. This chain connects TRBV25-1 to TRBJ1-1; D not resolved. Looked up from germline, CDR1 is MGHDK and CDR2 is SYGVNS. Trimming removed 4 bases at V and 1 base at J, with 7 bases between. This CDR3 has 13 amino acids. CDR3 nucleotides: TGTGCCAGCAGTGCTAGAGCGAACACTGAAGCTTTCTTT. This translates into CASSARANTEAFF. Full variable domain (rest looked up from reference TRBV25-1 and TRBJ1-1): EADIYQTPRYLVIGTGKKITLECSQTMGHDKMYWYQQDPGMELHLIHYSYGVNSTEKGDLSSESTVSRIRTEHFPLTLESARPSHTSQYLCASSARANTEAFFGQGTRLTVV.

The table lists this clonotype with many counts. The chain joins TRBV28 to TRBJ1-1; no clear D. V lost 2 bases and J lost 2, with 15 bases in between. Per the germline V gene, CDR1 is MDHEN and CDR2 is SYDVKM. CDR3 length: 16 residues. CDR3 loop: CASSLGLLGRNTEAFF. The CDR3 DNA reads TGTGCCAGCAGTTTAGGACTCCTCGGGCGAAACACTGAAGCTTTCTTT.

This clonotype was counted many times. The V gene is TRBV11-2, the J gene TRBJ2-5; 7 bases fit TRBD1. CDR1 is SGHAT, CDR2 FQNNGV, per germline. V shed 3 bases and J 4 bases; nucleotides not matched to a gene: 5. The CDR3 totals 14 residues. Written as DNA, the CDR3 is TGTGCCAGCAGCTTTCAGGGGGTTCTAGAGACCCAGTACTTC. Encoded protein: CASSFQGVLETQYF.

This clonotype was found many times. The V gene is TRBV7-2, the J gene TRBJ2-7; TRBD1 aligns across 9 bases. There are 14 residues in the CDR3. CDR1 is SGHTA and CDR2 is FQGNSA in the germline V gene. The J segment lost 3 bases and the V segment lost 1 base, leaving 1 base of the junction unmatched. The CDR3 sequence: CASSLVTGGYEQYF. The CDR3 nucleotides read TGTGCCAGCAGCTTAGTGACAGGGGGCTACGAGCAGTACTTC. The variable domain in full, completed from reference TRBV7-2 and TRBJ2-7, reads GAGVSQSPSNKVTEKGKDVELRCDPISGHTALYWYRQSLGQGLEFLIYFQGNSAPDKSGLPSDRFSAERTGGSVSTLTIQRTQQEDSAVYLCASSLVTGGYEQYFGPGTRLTVT.

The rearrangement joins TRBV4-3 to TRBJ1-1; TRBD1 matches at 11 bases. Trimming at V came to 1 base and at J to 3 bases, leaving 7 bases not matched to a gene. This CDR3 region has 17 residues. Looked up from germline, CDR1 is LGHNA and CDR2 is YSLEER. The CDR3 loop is CASSQVPGQGDYTEAFF. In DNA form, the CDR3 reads TGCGCCAGCAGCCAAGTCCCGGGACAGGGGGACTACACTGAAGCTTTCTTT.